A selection of T cell receptor beta chains follows, all from one sample in a study of T cell responses to AZD1222 COVID-19 vaccine. Using immunoSEQ multiplex PCR, the repertoire was profiled, and TCRdb retains in-frame clones only, with some absent. The sample records approximately 31,000 clones, 88% being singletons. The sample was peripheral blood, taken 28 days after the second AZD1222 dose. The receptors come from an adult who received the AZD1222 COVID-19 vaccine. Both conserved end residues are part of each CDR3. The D gene is left open where the match is weak. Clone sizes are given selectively: once, few, many, or a class where the clone is expanded.

>-|TRBV5-1|TRBJ2-4|-|16
TGCGCCAGCGGATTGGCGACACGCCTAGCCAAAAACATTCAGTACTTC
CASGLATRLAKNIQYF
>-|TRBV27|TRBJ1-6|-|16
TGTGCCAGCACCTTTCTTCTGGGCTCCTATAATTCACCCCTCCACTTT
CASTFLLGSYNSPLHF
>-|TRBV7-9|TRBJ2-7|-|14
TGTGCCAGCAGCTTAGATCCAAGATACTACGAGCAGTACTTC
CASSLDPRYYEQYF
>-|TRBV2|TRBJ1-1|-|14
TGTGCCAGCAGACCCGGGGGGGGGAACACTGAAGCTTTCTTT
CASRPGGGNTEAFF
>TRBD1|TRBV4-1|TRBJ1-4|-|16
TGCGCCAGCAGCGGACAGGGCTTTAGGGGTAATGAAAAACTGTTTTTT
CASSGQGFRGNEKLFF
>-|TRBV7-9|TRBJ2-1|-|15
TGTGCCAGCAGCCCTCTCGGCATATCTAGTGATGAGCAGTTCTTC
CASSPLGISSDEQFF
>-|TRBV7-9|TRBJ2-5|-|18
TGTGCCAGCAGCTTAGCGGCGGTCGTTGTGGGGGGGCGAGAGACCCAGTACTTC
CASSLAAVVVGGRETQYF
>-|TRBV7-2|TRBJ2-5|-|12
TGTGCCAGCAGCTTAGTCGGGGAGACCCAGTACTTC
CASSLVGETQYF
>-|TRBV11-3|TRBJ2-3|-|13
TGTGCCAGCAGCTTAGGTAGTGCCGATACGCAGTATTTT
CASSLGSADTQYF
>TRBD1|TRBV7-2|TRBJ1-5|-|14
TGTGCCAGCAGTTCTGGACAGGGTGATCAGCCCCAGCATTTT
CASSSGQGDQPQHF
>-|TRBV12-3/TRBV12-4|TRBJ2-1|once|12
TGTGCCAGCACCCCTCAGGGGTATGAGCAGTTCTTC
CASTPQGYEQFF
>TRBD2|TRBV4-3|TRBJ2-3|few|15
TGCGCCAGCAGCCCGGCGGGGGTGTCCACAGATACGCAGTATTTT
CASSPAGVSTDTQYF
>TRBD1|TRBV5-6|TRBJ1-6|-|16
TGTGCCAGCAGCTTTTGGACAGGGACTCAAAATTCACCCCTCCACTTT
CASSFWTGTQNSPLHF
>-|TRBV7-7|TRBJ1-4|few|16
TGTGCTAGCAGCTTAGGGACACCCTCAACTAATGAAAAACTGTTTTTT
CASSLGTPSTNEKLFF
>-|TRBV18|TRBJ2-3|-|13
TGTGCCAGCTCACTCGGCAGCACAGATACGCAGTATTTT
CASSLGSTDTQYF
>-|TRBV28|TRBJ1-5|-|14
TGTGCCAGCAGTTTAGGACGCGGGCGTCAGCCCCAGCATTTT
CASSLGRGRQPQHF
>-|TRBV29-1|TRBJ2-3|few|16
TGCAGCGCCGGAGGGGGCCTGGGTGGAGGCACAGATACGCAGTATTTT
CSAGGGLGGGTDTQYF
>-|TRBV30|TRBJ2-2|-|12
TGTGCCTGGCAAAGCTACACCGGGGAGCTGTTTTTT
CAWQSYTGELFF
>TRBD1|TRBV7-9|TRBJ2-7|-|16
TGTGCCAGCAGCTCGATGACAGGGGGTGCCACCTACGAGCAGTACTTC
CASSSMTGGATYEQYF
>-|TRBV24-1|TRBJ1-2|-|15
TGTGCCACCAGTGATTTGAGGGTGTCGGGGTATGGCTACACCTTC
CATSDLRVSGYGYTF